These T cell receptor beta chains were read from a single sample in a study of T cell responses to AZD1222 COVID-19 vaccine. Measured with immunoSEQ multiplex PCR; TCRdb has only the in-frame clones, and not every one. The sample holds more than 70,000 clones, approximately 91% seen once. This material consisted of peripheral blood, taken 28 days after the second AZD1222 dose. The origin of the receptors is an adult who received the AZD1222 COVID-19 vaccine. Both conserved end residues are part of each CDR3. D genes are given only for firm matches. Expanded clones are given a class, and other clones once, few, many or no size at all.

CDR3 protein,CDR3 DNA,clone size,J gene,V gene,D gene
CASSPQGTGVYEQYF,TGTGCCAGCAGTCCCCAGGGGACAGGGGTTTACGAGCAGTACTTC,NA,TRBJ2-7,TRBV6-5,TRBD1
CSVTEGAGGNTIYF,TGCAGCGTCACGGAGGGGGCTGGTGGAAACACCATATATTTT,NA,TRBJ1-3,TRBV29-1,TRBD1
CASSTGTGNTGELFF,TGCGCCAGCAGCACCGGGACCGGTAACACCGGGGAGCTGTTTTTT,NA,TRBJ2-2,TRBV5-1,NA
CASSLVRGGYEQYF,TGCGCCAGCAGCTTGGTCAGGGGCGGGTACGAGCAGTACTTC,NA,TRBJ2-7,TRBV5-1,NA
CASRRGHNYGYTF,TGTGCCAGCAGGAGGGGGCATAACTATGGCTACACCTTC,NA,TRBJ1-2,TRBV6-5,TRBD1
CASSLELAPNTGELFF,TGTGCCAGCAGCTTGGAACTAGCGCCGAACACCGGGGAGCTGTTTTTT,NA,TRBJ2-2,TRBV5-5,TRBD2
CASSYSGGANYGYTF,TGTGCCAGCAGTTACTCGGGAGGGGCGAACTATGGCTACACCTTC,NA,TRBJ1-2,TRBV6-5,NA
CASRGEAYEQYF,TGTGCCAGCAGGGGGGAAGCCTACGAGCAGTACTTC,NA,TRBJ2-7,TRBV25-1,NA
CASSLVHRGAGELFF,TGTGCCAGCAGTCTTGTTCACAGGGGGGCCGGGGAGCTGTTTTTT,NA,TRBJ2-2,TRBV2,TRBD1
CASGLGQMSTDTQYF,TGTGCTAGTGGTTTGGGACAGATGAGCACAGATACGCAGTATTTT,NA,TRBJ2-3,TRBV12-5,NA
CASTPPGNTIYF,TGTGCCAGCACCCCCCCTGGAAACACCATATATTTT,NA,TRBJ1-3,TRBV2,NA
CASSQPTGNSDEQYF,TGCGCCAGCAGCCAACCGACAGGGAACTCGGACGAGCAGTACTTC,NA,TRBJ2-7,TRBV5-1,TRBD1
CASRLDRGDEKLFF,TGTGCCAGCAGATTGGACAGGGGGGATGAAAAACTGTTTTTT,once,TRBJ1-4,TRBV2,TRBD1
CASSEMAGNVGQPQHF,TGTGCCAGCAGTGAAATGGCAGGGAACGTCGGTCAGCCCCAGCATTTT,NA,TRBJ1-5,TRBV6-1,NA
CASSFGLGQAYEQYF,TGTGCCAGCAGTTTCGGTCTGGGTCAAGCCTACGAGCAGTACTTC,NA,TRBJ2-7,TRBV27,NA
CASSWTGATGELFF,TGTGCCAGCAGTTGGACAGGGGCAACCGGGGAGCTGTTTTTT,NA,TRBJ2-2,TRBV6-5,TRBD1
CASRAGPNIQYF,TGTGCCAGCAGAGCCGGGCCAAACATTCAGTACTTC,NA,TRBJ2-4,TRBV12-3/TRBV12-4,NA
CASGGSNQPQHF,TGTGCCAGCGGGGGAAGCAATCAGCCCCAGCATTTT,NA,TRBJ1-5,TRBV12-3/TRBV12-4,NA
CASRINHRGTYEQYF,TGCGCCAGCAGAATTAACCACAGGGGAACCTACGAGCAGTACTTC,NA,TRBJ2-7,TRBV5-1,TRBD1
CASSPRPRESGGTQYF,TGTGCCAGCAGCCCCAGGCCTCGGGAAAGCGGGGGTACCCAGTACTTC,NA,TRBJ2-5,TRBV7-3,TRBD2
CASAEGANYGYTF,TGTGCCAGCGCGGAGGGGGCGAACTATGGCTACACCTTC,NA,TRBJ1-2,TRBV3-1/TRBV3-2,TRBD1
CASRDRPTNEKLFF,TGTGCCAGCAGAGACAGACCAACTAATGAAAAACTGTTTTTT,NA,TRBJ1-4,TRBV6-5,NA
CASSPWDYGYTF,TGTGCCAGCTCACCATGGGACTATGGCTACACCTTC,once,TRBJ1-2,TRBV18,NA
CASSVQGLQPQHF,TGTGCCAGCAGTGTCCAGGGTCTTCAGCCCCAGCATTTT,NA,TRBJ1-5,TRBV12-3/TRBV12-4,NA
CASSLSVFGLEEQFF,TGTGCCAGCAGTTTATCGGTCTTCGGGCTGGAGGAGCAGTTCTTC,NA,TRBJ2-1,TRBV27,NA
CASSEAPSGGNTQYF,TGTGCCAGCAGTGAAGCGCCTAGCGGGGGCAATACGCAGTATTTT,NA,TRBJ2-3,TRBV6-1,TRBD2
CASSRLAGGLTNEQFF,TGTGCCAGCAGTCGACTAGCGGGGGGGCTAACGAATGAGCAGTTCTTC,NA,TRBJ2-1,TRBV6-2/TRBV6-3,TRBD2
CASSPGRNIQYF,TGTGCCAGCTCACCCGGGAGGAACATTCAGTACTTC,NA,TRBJ2-4,TRBV18,TRBD2
CASRSGGGYNSPLHF,TGTGCCAGCAGATCAGGGGGGGGCTATAATTCACCCCTCCACTTT,NA,TRBJ1-6,TRBV6-5,TRBD1
CASSLMPGTGEGGELFF,TGTGCCAGCAGCTTAATGCCCGGGACAGGGGAAGGCGGGGAGCTGTTTTTT,NA,TRBJ2-2,TRBV7-3,TRBD1
CASSQALGRGAWYEQYF,TGTGCCAGCAGCCAAGCCCTAGGGAGGGGCGCGTGGTACGAGCAGTACTTC,NA,TRBJ2-7,TRBV3-1/TRBV3-2,TRBD2
CASSQAGAQATEAFF,TGTGCCAGTAGTCAAGCGGGGGCCCAAGCCACTGAAGCTTTCTTT,NA,TRBJ1-1,TRBV19,NA
CAWSIGNREKLFF,TGTGCCTGGAGTATAGGGAACAGAGAAAAACTGTTTTTT,NA,TRBJ1-4,TRBV30,NA
CASSLAGQGNTEAFF,TGCGCCAGCAGCTTGGCGGGACAGGGGAACACTGAAGCTTTCTTT,NA,TRBJ1-1,TRBV5-1,TRBD1
CASRPGLDNQPQHF,TGTGCCAGCAGACCGGGACTCGACAATCAGCCCCAGCATTTT,NA,TRBJ1-5,TRBV6-5,NA
CASSFAGTADGYTF,TGTGCCAGCAGCTTTGCGGGGACTGCGGATGGCTACACCTTC,once,TRBJ1-2,TRBV7-2,NA
CASSLNRGYTIYF,TGTGCCAGCAGTTTAAACAGGGGGTACACCATATATTTT,NA,TRBJ1-3,TRBV12-3/TRBV12-4,TRBD1
CATSDGTGYNEQFF,TGTGCCACCAGTGACGGGACAGGGTACAATGAGCAGTTCTTC,NA,TRBJ2-1,TRBV24-1,TRBD1
CASSFQASVQNEQFF,TGTGCCAGCAGCTTTCAGGCTAGCGTCCAAAATGAGCAGTTCTTC,few,TRBJ2-1,TRBV5-4,NA
CASSELQYNEQFF,TGTGCCAGCAGTGAGTTGCAGTACAATGAGCAGTTCTTC,once,TRBJ2-1,TRBV2,NA